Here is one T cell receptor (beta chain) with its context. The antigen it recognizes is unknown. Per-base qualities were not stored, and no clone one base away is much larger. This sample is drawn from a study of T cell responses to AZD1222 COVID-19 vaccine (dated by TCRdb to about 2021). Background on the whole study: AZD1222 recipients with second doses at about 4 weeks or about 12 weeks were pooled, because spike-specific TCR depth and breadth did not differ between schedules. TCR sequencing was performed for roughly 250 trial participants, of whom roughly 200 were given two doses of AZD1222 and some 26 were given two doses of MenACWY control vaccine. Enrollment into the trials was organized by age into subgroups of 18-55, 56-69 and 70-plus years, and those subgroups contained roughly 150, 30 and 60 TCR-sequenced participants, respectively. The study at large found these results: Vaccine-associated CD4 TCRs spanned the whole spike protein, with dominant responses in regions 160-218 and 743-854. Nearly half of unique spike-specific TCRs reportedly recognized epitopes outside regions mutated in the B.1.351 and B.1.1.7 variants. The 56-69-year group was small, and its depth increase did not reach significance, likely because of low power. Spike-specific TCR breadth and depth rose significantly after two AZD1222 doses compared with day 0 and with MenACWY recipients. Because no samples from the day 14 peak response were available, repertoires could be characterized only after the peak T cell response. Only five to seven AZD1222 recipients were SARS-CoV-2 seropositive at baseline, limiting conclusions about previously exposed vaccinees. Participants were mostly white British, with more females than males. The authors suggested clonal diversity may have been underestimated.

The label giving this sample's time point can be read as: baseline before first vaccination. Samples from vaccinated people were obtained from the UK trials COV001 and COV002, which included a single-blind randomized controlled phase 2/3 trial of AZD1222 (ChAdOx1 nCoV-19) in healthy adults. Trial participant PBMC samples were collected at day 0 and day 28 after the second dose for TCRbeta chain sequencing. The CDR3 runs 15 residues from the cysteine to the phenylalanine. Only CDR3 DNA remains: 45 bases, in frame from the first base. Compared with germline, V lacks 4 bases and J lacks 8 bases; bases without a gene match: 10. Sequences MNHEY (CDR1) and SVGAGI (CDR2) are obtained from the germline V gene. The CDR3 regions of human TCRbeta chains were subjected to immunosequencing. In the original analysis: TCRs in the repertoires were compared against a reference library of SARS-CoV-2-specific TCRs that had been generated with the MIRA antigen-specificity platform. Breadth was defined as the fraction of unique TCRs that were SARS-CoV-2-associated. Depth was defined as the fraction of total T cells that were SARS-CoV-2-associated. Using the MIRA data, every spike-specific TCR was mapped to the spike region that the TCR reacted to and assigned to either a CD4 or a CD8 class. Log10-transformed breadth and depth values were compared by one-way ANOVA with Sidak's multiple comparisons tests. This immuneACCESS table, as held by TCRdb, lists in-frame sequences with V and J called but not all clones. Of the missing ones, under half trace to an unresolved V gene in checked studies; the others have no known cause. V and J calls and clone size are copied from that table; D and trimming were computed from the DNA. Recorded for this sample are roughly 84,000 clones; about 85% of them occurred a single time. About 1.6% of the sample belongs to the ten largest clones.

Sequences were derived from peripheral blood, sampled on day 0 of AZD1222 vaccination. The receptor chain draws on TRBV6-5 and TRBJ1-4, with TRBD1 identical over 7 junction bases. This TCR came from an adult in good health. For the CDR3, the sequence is CASSLPGGESEKLFF. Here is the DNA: TGTGCCAGCAGTTTACCAGGGGGGGAAAGCGAAAAACTGTTTTTT.